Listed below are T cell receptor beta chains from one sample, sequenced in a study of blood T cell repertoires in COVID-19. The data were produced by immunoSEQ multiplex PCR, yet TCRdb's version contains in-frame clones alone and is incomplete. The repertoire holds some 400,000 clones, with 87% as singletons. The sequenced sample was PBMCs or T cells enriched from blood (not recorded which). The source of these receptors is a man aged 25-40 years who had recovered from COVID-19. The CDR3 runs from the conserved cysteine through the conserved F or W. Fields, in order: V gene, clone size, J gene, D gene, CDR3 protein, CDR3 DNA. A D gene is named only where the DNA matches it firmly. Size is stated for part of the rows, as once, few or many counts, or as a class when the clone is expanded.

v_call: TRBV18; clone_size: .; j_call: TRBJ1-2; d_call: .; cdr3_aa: CASSPPGWAEGYTF; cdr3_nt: TGTGCCAGCTCACCACCGGGCTGGGCAGAAGGCTACACCTTC
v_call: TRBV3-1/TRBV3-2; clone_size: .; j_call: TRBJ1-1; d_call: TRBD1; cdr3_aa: CATRGTGGSNTEAFF; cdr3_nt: TGTGCCACCCGGGGGACAGGGGGCTCGAACACTGAAGCTTTCTTT
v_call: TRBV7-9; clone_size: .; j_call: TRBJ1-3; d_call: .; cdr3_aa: CASRSTSAGNTIYF; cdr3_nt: TGTGCCAGCAGGTCGACATCGGCTGGAAACACCATATATTTT
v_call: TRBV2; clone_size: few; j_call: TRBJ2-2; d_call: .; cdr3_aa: CASRLQGTLDTGELFF; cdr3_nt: TGTGCCAGCAGACTACAGGGTACTCTGGACACCGGGGAGCTGTTTTTT
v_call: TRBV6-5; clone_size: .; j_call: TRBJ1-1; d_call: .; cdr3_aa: CASQKQGMGAFF; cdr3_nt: TGTGCCAGCCAAAAACAGGGCATGGGAGCTTTCTTT
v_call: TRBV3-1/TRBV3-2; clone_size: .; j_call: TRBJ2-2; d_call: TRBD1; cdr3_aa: CASSPSRTGNTGELFF; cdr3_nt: TGTGCCAGCAGCCCTTCTCGGACAGGAAACACCGGGGAGCTGTTTTTT
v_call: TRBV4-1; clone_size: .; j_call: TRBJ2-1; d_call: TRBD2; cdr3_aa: CASSQGFTSGGNEQFF; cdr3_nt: TGCGCCAGCAGCCAAGGGTTTACTAGCGGGGGCAATGAGCAGTTCTTC
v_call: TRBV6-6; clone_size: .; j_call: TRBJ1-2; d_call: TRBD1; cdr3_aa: CASSNGQGWNGYTF; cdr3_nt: TGTGCCAGCAGTAACGGACAGGGGTGGAATGGCTACACCTTC
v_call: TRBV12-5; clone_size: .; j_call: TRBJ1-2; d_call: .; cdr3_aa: CASGLRKPLFDYGYTF; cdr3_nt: TGTGCTAGTGGTTTACGAAAGCCTCTTTTTGACTATGGCTACACCTTC
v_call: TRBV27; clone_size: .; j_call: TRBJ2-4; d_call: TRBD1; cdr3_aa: CASSSDPFGTGARAKNIQYF; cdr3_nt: TGTGCCAGCAGTTCGGACCCTTTCGGGACAGGCGCCAGAGCCAAAAACATTCAGTACTTC
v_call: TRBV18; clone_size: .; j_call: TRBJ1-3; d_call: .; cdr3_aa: CASSPVLGQSSGNTIYF; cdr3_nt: TGTGCCAGCTCACCTGTATTGGGGCAAAGCTCTGGAAACACCATATATTTT
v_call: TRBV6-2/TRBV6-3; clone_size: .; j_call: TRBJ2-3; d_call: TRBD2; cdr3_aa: CASSSSGGTTDTQYF; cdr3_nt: TGTGCCAGCAGCTCTAGCGGGGGGACCACAGATACGCAGTATTTT
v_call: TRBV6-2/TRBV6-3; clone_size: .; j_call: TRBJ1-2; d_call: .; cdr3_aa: CASSYRQEFYGYTF; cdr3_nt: TGTGCCAGCAGTTACAGACAGGAGTTCTATGGCTACACCTTC
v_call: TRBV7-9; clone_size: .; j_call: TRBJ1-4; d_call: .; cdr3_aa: CASSLGQGNEKLFF; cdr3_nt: TGTGCCAGCAGCTTGGGCCAGGGTAATGAAAAACTGTTTTTT
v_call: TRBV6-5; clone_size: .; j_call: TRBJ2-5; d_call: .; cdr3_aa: CASKGRVGQETQYF; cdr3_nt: TGTGCCAGCAAGGGCAGGGTGGGCCAAGAGACCCAGTACTTC
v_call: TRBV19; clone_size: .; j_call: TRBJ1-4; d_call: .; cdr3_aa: CASSIDRRATTNEKLFF; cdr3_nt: TGTGCCAGTAGTATAGATCGCAGGGCGACGACTAATGAAAAACTGTTTTTT
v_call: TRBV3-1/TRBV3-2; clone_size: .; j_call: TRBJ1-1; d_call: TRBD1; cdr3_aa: CASSNRGVNTEAFF; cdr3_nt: TGTGCCAGCAGTAACAGGGGCGTGAACACTGAAGCTTTCTTT
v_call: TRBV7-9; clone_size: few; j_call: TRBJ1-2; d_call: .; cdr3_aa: CASSLGPRQLYGYTF; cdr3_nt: TGTGCCAGCAGCTTAGGACCCCGACAGCTCTATGGCTACACCTTC
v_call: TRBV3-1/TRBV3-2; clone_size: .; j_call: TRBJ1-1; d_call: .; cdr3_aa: CASSPNEGTEAFF; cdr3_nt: TGTGCCAGCAGCCCTAACGAGGGCACTGAAGCTTTCTTT
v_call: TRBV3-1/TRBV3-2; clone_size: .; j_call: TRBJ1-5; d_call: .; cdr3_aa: CASSQDPRYQPQHF; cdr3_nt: TGTGCCAGCAGCCAAGATCCGCGATATCAGCCCCAGCATTTT
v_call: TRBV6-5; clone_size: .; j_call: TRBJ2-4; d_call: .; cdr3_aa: CASSYVEGNIQYF; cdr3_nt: TGTGCCAGCAGTTACGTGGAGGGAAACATTCAGTACTTC
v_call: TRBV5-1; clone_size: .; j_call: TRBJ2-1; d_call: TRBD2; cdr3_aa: CASSLAAGGPYEQFF; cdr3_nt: TGCGCCAGCAGCTTGGCAGCGGGGGGCCCGTATGAGCAGTTCTTC
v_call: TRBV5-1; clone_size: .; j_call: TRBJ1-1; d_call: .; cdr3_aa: CASSFGSGNTEAFF; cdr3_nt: TGCGCCAGCAGCTTCGGATCGGGGAACACTGAAGCTTTCTTT
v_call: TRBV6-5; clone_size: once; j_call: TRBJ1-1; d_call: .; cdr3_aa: CASLGLNTEAFF; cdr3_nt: TGTGCCAGCCTCGGGTTGAACACTGAAGCTTTCTTT
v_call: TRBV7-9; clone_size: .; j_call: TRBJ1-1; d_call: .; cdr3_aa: CASSLPRRGNTEAFF; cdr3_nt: TGTGCCAGCAGTCTCCCTAGACGGGGGAACACTGAAGCTTTCTTT
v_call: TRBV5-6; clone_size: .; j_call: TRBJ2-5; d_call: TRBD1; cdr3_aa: CASSSGQGVQETQYF; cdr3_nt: TGTGCCAGCAGCAGCGGACAGGGGGTTCAAGAGACCCAGTACTTC
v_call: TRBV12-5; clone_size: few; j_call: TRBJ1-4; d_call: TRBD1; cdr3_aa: CASGFGTGVGKLFF; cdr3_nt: TGTGCTAGTGGTTTTGGGACAGGGGTTGGAAAACTGTTTTTT
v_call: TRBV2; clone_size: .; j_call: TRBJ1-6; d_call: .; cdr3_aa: CASRQDNSYNSPLHF; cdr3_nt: TGTGCCAGCAGGCAGGACAACTCCTATAATTCACCCCTCCACTTT
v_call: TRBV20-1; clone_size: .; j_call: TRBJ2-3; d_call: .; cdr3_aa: CSLESGSTQYF; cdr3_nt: TGCAGTCTGGAGTCGGGAAGTACGCAGTATTTT
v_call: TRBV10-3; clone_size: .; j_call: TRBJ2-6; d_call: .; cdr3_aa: CAISDMFLSSGANVLTF; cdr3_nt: TGTGCCATCAGTGATATGTTCCTGAGCTCTGGGGCCAACGTCCTGACTTTC
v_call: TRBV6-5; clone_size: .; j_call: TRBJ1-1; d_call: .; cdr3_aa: CASTLSPNTEAFF; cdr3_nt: TGTGCCAGCACCCTAAGTCCGAACACTGAAGCTTTCTTT
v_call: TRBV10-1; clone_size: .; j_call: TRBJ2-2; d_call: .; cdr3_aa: CASKQGRTGELFF; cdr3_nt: TGCGCCAGCAAACAGGGGAGGACCGGGGAGCTGTTTTTT
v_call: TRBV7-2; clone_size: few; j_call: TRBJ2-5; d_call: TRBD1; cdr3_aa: CASSFGDSGGAETQYF; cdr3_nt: TGTGCCAGCAGCTTCGGGGACAGTGGCGGAGCAGAGACCCAGTACTTC
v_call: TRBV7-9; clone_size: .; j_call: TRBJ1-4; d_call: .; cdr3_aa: CASSDPRGGAYEKLFF; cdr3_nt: TGTGCCAGCAGCGACCCTCGAGGGGGGGCGTATGAAAAACTGTTTTTT
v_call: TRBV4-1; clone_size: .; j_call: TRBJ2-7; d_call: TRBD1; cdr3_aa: CASSPRQGRSSYEQYF; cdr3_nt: TGCGCCAGCAGCCCTAGACAGGGGCGAAGCTCCTACGAGCAGTACTTC
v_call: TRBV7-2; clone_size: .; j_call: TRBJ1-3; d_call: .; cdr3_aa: CASSPGSLGPFSGNTIYF; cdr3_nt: TGTGCCAGCAGCCCAGGTAGTCTGGGCCCTTTCTCTGGAAACACCATATATTTT
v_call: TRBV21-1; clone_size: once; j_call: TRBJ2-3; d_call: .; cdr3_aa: CASSLPLQDRQDITDTQYF; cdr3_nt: TGTGCCAGCAGCCTCCCCCTCCAAGATCGACAGGATATCACAGATACGCAGTATTTT
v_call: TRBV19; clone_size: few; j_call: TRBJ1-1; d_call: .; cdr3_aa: CASSIGTGNTEAFF; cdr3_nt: TGTGCCAGTAGTATAGGTACAGGAAACACTGAAGCTTTCTTT
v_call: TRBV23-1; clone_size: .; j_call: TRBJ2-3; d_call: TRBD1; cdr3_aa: CPGQAQYF; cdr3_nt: TGTCCGGGACAGGCGCAGTATTTT
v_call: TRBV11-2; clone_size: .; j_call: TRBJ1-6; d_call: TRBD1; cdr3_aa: CASSLGTAGVDSPLHF; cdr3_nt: TGTGCCAGCAGCCTAGGGACAGCGGGGGTGGATTCACCCCTCCACTTT
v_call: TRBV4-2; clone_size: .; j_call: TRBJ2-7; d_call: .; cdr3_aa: CASSQGEEGSYEQYF; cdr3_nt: TGTGCCAGCAGCCAGGGGGAGGAGGGTTCCTACGAGCAGTACTTC
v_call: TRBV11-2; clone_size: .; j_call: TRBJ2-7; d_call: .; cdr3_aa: CASSLPDSTYEQYF; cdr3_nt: TGTGCCAGCAGCCTACCGGACAGCACCTACGAGCAGTACTTC
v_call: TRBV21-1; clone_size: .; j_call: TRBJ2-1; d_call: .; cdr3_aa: CALPTVGGPNEQFF; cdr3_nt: TGTGCCTTGCCGACTGTGGGGGGGCCCAATGAGCAGTTCTTC
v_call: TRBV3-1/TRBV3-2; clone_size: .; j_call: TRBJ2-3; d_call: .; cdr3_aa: CASSGRAGTPRTDTQYF; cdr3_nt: TGTGCCAGCAGCGGTCGCGCCGGGACACCTCGCACAGATACGCAGTATTTT
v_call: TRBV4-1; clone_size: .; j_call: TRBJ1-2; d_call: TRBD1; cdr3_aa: CASSQARDRFYGYTF; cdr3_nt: TGCGCCAGCAGCCAGGCCAGGGACAGATTCTATGGCTACACCTTC
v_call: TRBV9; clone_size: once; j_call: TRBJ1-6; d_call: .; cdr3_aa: CASSVGGQGNNSPLHF; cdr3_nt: TGTGCCAGCAGCGTGGGGGGGCAGGGCAATAATTCACCCCTCCACTTT
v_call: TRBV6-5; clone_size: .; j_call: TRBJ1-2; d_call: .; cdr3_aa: CASSSGGTANYGYTF; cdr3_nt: TGTGCCAGCAGTTCTGGGGGGACGGCTAACTATGGCTACACCTTC
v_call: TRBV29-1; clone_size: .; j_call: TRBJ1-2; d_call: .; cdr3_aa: CSVVTAWRYTF; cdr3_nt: TGCAGCGTTGTAACAGCCTGGCGCTACACCTTC
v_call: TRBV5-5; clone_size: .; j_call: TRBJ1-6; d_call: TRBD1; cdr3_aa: CASSGTGWDGYSPLHF; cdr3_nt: TGTGCCAGCAGCGGGACAGGATGGGACGGATATTCACCCCTCCACTTT
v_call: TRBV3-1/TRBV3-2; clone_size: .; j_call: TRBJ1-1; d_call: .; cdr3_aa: CASSPLSTQGEAFF; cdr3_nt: TGTGCCAGCAGCCCTTTAAGCACACAGGGTGAAGCTTTCTTT
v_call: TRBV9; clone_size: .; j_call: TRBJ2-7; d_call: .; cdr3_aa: CASSVSRLGYEQYF; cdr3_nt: TGTGCCAGCAGCGTAAGCAGGTTGGGCTACGAGCAGTACTTC
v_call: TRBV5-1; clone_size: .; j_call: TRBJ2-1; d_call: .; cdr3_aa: CASSPTADSYNEQFF; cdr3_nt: TGCGCCAGCAGCCCGACAGCCGACTCCTACAATGAGCAGTTCTTC
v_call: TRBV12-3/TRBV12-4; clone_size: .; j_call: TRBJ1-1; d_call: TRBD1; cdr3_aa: CASRAGGDTEAFF; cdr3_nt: TGTGCCAGCAGGGCAGGGGGTGACACTGAAGCTTTCTTT
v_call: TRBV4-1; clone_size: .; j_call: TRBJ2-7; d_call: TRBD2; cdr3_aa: CASSHARGLAPYEQYF; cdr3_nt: TGCGCCAGCAGCCACGCCCGGGGACTAGCTCCCTACGAGCAGTACTTC
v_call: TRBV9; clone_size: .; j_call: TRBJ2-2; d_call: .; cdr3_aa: CASSVRTNTGELFF; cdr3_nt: TGTGCCAGCAGCGTCAGGACTAATACCGGGGAGCTGTTTTTT
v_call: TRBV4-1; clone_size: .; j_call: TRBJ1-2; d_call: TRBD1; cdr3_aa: CASSQDFDRDGGYTF; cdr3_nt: TGCGCCAGCAGCCAAGATTTTGACAGGGACGGGGGCTACACCTTC
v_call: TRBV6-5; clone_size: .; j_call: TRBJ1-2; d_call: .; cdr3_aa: CASSYFGSSYGYTF; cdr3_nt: TGTGCCAGCAGTTACTTCGGGAGTTCCTATGGCTACACCTTC
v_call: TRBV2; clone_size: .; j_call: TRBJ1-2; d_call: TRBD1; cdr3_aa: CASTSGTGFYGYTF; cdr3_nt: TGTGCCAGCACCTCCGGGACAGGATTCTATGGCTACACCTTC
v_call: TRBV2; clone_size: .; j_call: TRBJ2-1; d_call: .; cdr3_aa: CASSVGGTQGLYNEQFF; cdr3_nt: TGTGCCAGCAGTGTAGGGGGAACCCAAGGTCTATACAATGAGCAGTTCTTC
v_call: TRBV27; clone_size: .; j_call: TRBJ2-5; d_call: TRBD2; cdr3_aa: CASSGGSGTQYF; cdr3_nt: TGTGCCAGCAGCGGGGGGTCGGGGACCCAGTACTTC